The T cell receptor beta chain described here comes from a study of T cells expressing NK-cell markers. Overall study results and limits: These clonotypes also led the CD3+CD56-NKG2C+ fraction in several donors.

Scientists made TCR beta cDNA using 5'RACE template switching with UMIs. TCRdb re-analyzed the 5' RACE reads; it lists each CDR3 protein once, without DNA. There are about 550,000 distinct CDR3 sequences in the sample, with approximately 3.5% held by the top ten. The CDR3 is made up of 13 amino acids. Germline assignment: CDR1 MDHEN and CDR2 SYDVKM. As to this clonotype: As yet, its antigen is unknown.

This chain links TRBV28 with TRBJ2-7; the D gene TCRdb calls, TRBD1, cannot be checked with no DNA. This TCR came from a man younger than 30 in good health. The sample consisted of blood T cells: a sorted CD56 or NKG2C T cell subset, CD4+ or CD8+ T cells, or bulk PBMC T cells (not recorded which). CDR3 protein: CASSRGSPYEQYF.